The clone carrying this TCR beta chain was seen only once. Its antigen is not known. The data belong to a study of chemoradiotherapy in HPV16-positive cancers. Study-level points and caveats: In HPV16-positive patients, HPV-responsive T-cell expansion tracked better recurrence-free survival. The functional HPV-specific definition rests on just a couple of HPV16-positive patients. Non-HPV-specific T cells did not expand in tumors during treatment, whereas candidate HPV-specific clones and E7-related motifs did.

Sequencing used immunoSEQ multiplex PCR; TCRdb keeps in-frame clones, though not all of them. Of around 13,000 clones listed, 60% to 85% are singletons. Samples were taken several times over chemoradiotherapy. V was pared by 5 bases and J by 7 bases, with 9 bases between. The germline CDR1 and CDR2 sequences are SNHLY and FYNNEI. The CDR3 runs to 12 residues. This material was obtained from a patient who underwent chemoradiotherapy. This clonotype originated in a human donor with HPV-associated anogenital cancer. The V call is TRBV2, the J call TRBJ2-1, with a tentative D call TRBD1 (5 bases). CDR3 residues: CASSRTPNEQFF. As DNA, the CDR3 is TGTGCCAGCAGTAGGACACCGAATGAGCAGTTCTTC.